Listed here are 19 T cell receptor beta chains from one sample, sequenced in a study of blood T cell repertoires in COVID-19. Sequencing used immunoSEQ multiplex PCR; TCRdb keeps in-frame clones, though not all of them. The sample includes roughly 300,000 clones, 65% to 90% of them seen just once. The sequenced sample was PBMCs or T cells enriched from blood (not recorded which). The receptors were gathered from a woman aged 40 to 50 with acute COVID-19.

The chain combines TRBV6-4 with TRBJ2-3, with D possibly being TRBD2 (6 bases). CDR3 length: 15 residues. In germline, CDR1 is MRHNA, CDR2 SNTAGT. Trimming took off 6 bases at V and 1 base at J, with 14 bases between the two ends. This chain's CDR3 is CASSRTIYGTDTQYF. As DNA, the CDR3 is TGTGCCAGCAGCAGGACTATTTATGGCACAGATACGCAGTATTTT.

The chain uses TRBV5-4 and TRBJ2-7, with TRBD2 matching over 12 bases. Per the germline V gene, CDR1 is SGHNT and CDR2 is YYREEE (reference sequence). CDR3 length: 16 amino acids. The trim removed 0 bases at V and 7 bases at J, leaving 8 bases unmatched. Here the CDR3 reads CASSLGSTSGSYEQYF. In DNA form, the CDR3 reads TGTGCCAGCAGCTTGGGTTCGACTAGCGGGAGTTATGAGCAGTACTTC.

The V call is TRBV6-5, the J call TRBJ1-5; 8 nucleotides agree with TRBD1. With 4 bases clipped from V and 3 bases from J, the junction kept 8 bases outside the gene matches. Per the germline V gene, CDR1 is MNHEY and CDR2 is SVGAGI. The CDR3 has 16 amino acids. DNA of the CDR3: TGTGCCAGCAGTTTGTCAGGACAGGGCTTCAATCAGCCCCAGCATTTT. This sequence encodes CASSLSGQGFNQPQHF.

Comments on this clone: This sample also contains other DNA sequences that code for the same CDR3. V usage is TRBV7-3 and J usage is TRBJ2-7; weak D call: TRBD1 (6 bases). This CDR3 spans 15 amino acids. V gave up 1 base and J gave up 2 bases, with 12 bases separating them. Germline V gene sequence: CDR1 SGHTA, CDR2 FQGTGA. The CDR3 spells CASSLMPGAPYEQYF. The CDR3 DNA sequence: TGTGCCAGCAGCTTAATGCCAGGGGCGCCCTACGAGCAGTACTTC.

The chain has TRBV28 and TRBJ1-5, with 9 bases that match TRBD1. This CDR3 contains 15 residues. CDR1 is MDHEN and CDR2 is SYDVKM in the germline V gene. The V and J ends lost 6 bases and 6 bases, in that order; junction bases with no gene match: 9. In DNA form, the CDR3 reads TGTGCCAGCAGCTTCCCGGACAGGGGAATTCAGCCCCAGCATTTT. It yields the protein CASSFPDRGIQPQHF.

The chain has TRBV7-9 and TRBJ1-1; 7 bases line up with TRBD1. Trimming removed 7 bases from V and 0 bases from J; junction bases left unmatched: 14. Per germline, CDR1 SEHNR and CDR2 FQNEAQ (reference sequence). The CDR3 length is 17 residues. The CDR3 coding sequence is TGTGCCAGCAACAACGACGGGTGGGGACAGCTGAACACTGAAGCTTTCTTT. It translates to CASNNDGWGQLNTEAFF.

The V call is TRBV24-1, the J call TRBJ1-3, with 10 bases aligning to TRBD1. Per germline, CDR1 KGHDR and CDR2 SFDVKD. Trimming cost V 7 bases and J 7 bases; bases outside gene matches: 9. The CDR3 extends over 15 amino acids. Written as DNA, the CDR3 is TGTGCCACCAGGGTGACAGGGGGCATATGGAACACCATATATTTT. Translated, it gives CATRVTGGIWNTIYF.

CDR3: CASSQAPKETQYF. In nucleotides, the CDR3 is TGCGCCAGCAGCCAAGCGCCGAAAGAGACCCAGTACTTC. The chain has TRBV5-1 and TRBJ2-5; D not resolved. The CDR3 extends over 13 amino acids. Germline assignment: CDR1 SGHRS and CDR2 YFSETQ. The V end was cut by 4 bases, the J end by 3 bases, with 10 bases between.

The count of this clone is one. V is TRBV7-9 and J is TRBJ1-2; D not certain. Germline-derived CDR1 and CDR2 are SEHNR and FQNEAQ (reference sequence). The CDR3 consists of 16 residues. V lost 1 base and J lost 4, with 16 bases in between. The CDR3 coding sequence is TGTGCCAGCAGCTTAGGTCCGAAATCAGAGGGCTATGGCTACACCTTC. Its translation: CASSLGPKSEGYGYTF.

In DNA, the CDR3 is TGTGCCAGCAGCGCCTCTCGGGCTAATGAAAAACTGTTTTTT. Residues: CASSASRANEKLFF. The V gene is TRBV9, the J gene TRBJ1-4; D gene unclear. This CDR3 comprises 14 residues. Trimming left V 3 bases short and J 3 bases short, with 9 bases between. Germline-derived CDR1 and CDR2 are SGDLS and YYNGEE.

J is TRBJ1-5 and V is TRBV19; 7 bases align to TRBD1. CDR3 length: 15 amino acids. Trimming took 7 bases from V and 0 from J; bases not matched to a gene: 6. Germline CDR1 is LNHDA and CDR2 is SQIVND (reference sequence). The CDR3 sequence is CASKGTAYSNQPQHF. CDR3 nucleotide sequence: TGTGCCAGTAAAGGGACAGCTTATAGCAATCAGCCCCAGCATTTT. Together with reference TRBV19 and TRBJ1-5, the CDR3 gives the full variable domain: DGGITQSPKYLFRKEGQNVTLSCEQNLNHDAMYWYRQDPGQGLRLIYYSQIVNDFQKGDIAEGYSVSREKKESFPLTVTSAQKNPTAFYLCASKGTAYSNQPQHFGDGTRLSIL.

The rearrangement joins TRBV9 to TRBJ2-1; 16 bases agree with TRBD2. V shed 3 bases and J 6 bases; nucleotides not matched to a gene: 9. There are 18 residues in the CDR3. Germline V gene lookup returns CDR1 SGDLS and CDR2 YYNGEE. The CDR3 here is CASSAIGTSGRDPNEQFF. In DNA form, the CDR3 reads TGTGCCAGCAGCGCTATCGGGACTAGCGGGAGGGACCCCAATGAGCAGTTCTTC.

This rearrangement joins TRBV27 to TRBJ1-1, with a weak D call TRBD1 (5 bases). This CDR3 has 13 residues. From germline, CDR1 is MNHEY and CDR2 SMNVEV (reference sequence). Trimming removed 5 bases at V and 4 bases at J, with 11 bases between. CDR3 sequence reads: CASSPNQGTEAFF. CDR3 sequence (DNA): TGTGCCAGCAGTCCGAATCAGGGCACTGAAGCTTTCTTT.

This clone was seen a single time. V usage is TRBV5-1 and J usage is TRBJ1-4, with 9 bases lining up with TRBD1. This CDR3 region has 14 residues. V lost 4 bases to trimming and J lost 8 bases; unmatched junction nucleotides: 6. Looked up from germline, CDR1 is SGHRS and CDR2 is YFSETQ. In DNA form, the CDR3 reads TGCGCCAGCAGCATACAGGGGGCGGGGGAAAAACTGTTTTTT. It yields the protein CASSIQGAGEKLFF.

The V and J genes are TRBV18 and TRBJ1-1, with D maybe TRBD1 (6 bases). Per the germline V gene, CDR1 is KGHSH and CDR2 is LQKENI. This CDR3 contains 17 residues. Trimming left V 3 bases short and J 1 base short, with 18 bases between. The CDR3 DNA reads as TGTGCCAGCTCACCTTCTGGGGGGGGCACCGGGAACACTGAAGCTTTCTTT. It translates to CASSPSGGGTGNTEAFF.

This chain links TRBV19 with TRBJ1-2; the match to TRBD1 covers 7 bases. This CDR3 is 13 amino acids long. Germline V gene sequence: CDR1 LNHDA, CDR2 SQIVND (reference sequence). V was clipped by 3 bases and J by 3 bases; unmatched bases: 1. This CDR3 is CASSIGTDYGYTF. CDR3 sequence (DNA): TGTGCCAGTAGTATCGGGACAGACTATGGCTACACCTTC.

This chain connects TRBV7-9 to TRBJ2-7; the match to TRBD2 covers 9 bases. Germline V gives CDR1 SEHNR, CDR2 FQNEAQ (reference sequence). The CDR3 runs 14 residues. V lost 7 bases and J lost 7; bases outside the gene matches: 11. Here the CDR3 reads CASTVSGGGREQYF. Written as DNA, the CDR3 is TGTGCCAGCACCGTTAGCGGGGGAGGTCGGGAGCAGTACTTC.

The J gene is TRBJ1-5, the V gene TRBV25-1, with 9 bases matching TRBD1. Germline V gene sequence: CDR1 MGHDK, CDR2 SYGVNS. The CDR3 is 16 residues long. The V gene end was trimmed by 5 bases and the J gene end by 0 bases; junction bases not matched to a gene: 5. For the CDR3, the DNA is TGTGCCAGCAGTCCTCAGGGACAGGGTAGCAATCAGCCCCAGCATTTT. This codes for CASSPQGQGSNQPQHF.

The chain uses TRBV29-1 and TRBJ2-5, with 9 bases identical to TRBD1. V was clipped by 6 bases and J by 9 bases; unmatched bases: 8. The germline V gene encodes CDR1 SQVTM and CDR2 ANQGSEA. The CDR3 sequence is 12 residues long. CDR3 protein: CSVQGAGEAQYF. In nucleotides, the CDR3 is TGCAGCGTACAGGGGGCCGGGGAGGCCCAGTACTTC.